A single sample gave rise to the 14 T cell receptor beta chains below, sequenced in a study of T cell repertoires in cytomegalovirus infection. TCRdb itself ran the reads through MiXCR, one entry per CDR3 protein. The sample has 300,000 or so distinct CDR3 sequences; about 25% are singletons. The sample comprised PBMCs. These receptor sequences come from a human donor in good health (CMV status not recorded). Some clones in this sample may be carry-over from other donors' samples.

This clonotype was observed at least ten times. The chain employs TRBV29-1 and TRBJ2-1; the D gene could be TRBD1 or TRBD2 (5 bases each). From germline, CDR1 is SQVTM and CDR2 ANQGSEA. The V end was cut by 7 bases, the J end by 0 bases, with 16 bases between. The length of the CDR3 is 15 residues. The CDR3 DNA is TGCAGCGAAATTTTCCTGGGACCCTCCTACAATGAGCAGTTCTTC. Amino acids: CSEIFLGPSYNEQFF.

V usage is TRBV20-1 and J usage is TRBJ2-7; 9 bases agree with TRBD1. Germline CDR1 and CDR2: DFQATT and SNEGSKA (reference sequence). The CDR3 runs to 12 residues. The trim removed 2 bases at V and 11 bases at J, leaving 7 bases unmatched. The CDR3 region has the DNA TGCAGTGCTAGATTCGGTACAGGGGGCAAGTACTTC. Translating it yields CSARFGTGGKYF.

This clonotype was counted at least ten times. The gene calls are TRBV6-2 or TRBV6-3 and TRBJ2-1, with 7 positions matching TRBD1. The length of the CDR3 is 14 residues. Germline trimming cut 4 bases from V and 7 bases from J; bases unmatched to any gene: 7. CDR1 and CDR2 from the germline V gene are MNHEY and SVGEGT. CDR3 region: CASSSRDSRNEQFF. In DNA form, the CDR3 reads TGTGCCAGCAGTTCCCGGGACAGCCGAAATGAGCAGTTCTTC.

In DNA, the CDR3 is TGTGCCAGCAGCGTGGACAGGGGAGGTTCAGATACGCAGTATTTT. Translating it yields CASSVDRGGSDTQYF. The chain recombines TRBV7-9 with TRBJ2-3; TRBD1 agrees at 9 bases. The junction had 7 bases not matched to a gene; V was cut back by 5 bases and J by 4 bases. The germline CDR1 and CDR2 sequences are SEHNR and FQNEAQ (reference sequence). The CDR3 has 15 amino acids. Drawing the rest from reference TRBV7-9 and TRBJ2-3, the complete variable domain is DTGVSQNPRHKITKRGQNVTFRCDPISEHNRLYWYRQTLGQGPEFLTYFQNEAQLEKSRLLSDRFSAERPKGSFSTLEIQRTEQGDSAMYLCASSVDRGGSDTQYFGPGTRLTVL.

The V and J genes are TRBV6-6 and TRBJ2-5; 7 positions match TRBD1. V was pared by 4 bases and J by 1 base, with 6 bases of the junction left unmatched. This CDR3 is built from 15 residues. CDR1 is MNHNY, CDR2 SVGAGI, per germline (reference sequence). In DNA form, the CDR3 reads TGTGCCAGCAGTTTATTCCGGGACAGCCAAGAGACCCAGTACTTC. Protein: CASSLFRDSQETQYF.

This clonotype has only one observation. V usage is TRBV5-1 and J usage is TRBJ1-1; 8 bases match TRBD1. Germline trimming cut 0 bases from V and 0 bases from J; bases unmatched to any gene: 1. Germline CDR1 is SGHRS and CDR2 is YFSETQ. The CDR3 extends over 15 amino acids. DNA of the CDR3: TGCGCCAGCAGCTTGGTGGACAGGGTGAACACTGAAGCTTTCTTT. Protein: CASSLVDRVNTEAFF.

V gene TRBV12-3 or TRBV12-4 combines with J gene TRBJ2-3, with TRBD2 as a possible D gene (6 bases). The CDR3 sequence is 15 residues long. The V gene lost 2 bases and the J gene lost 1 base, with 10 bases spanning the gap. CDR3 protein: CASSLQPSGTDTQYF. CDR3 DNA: TGTGCCAGCAGTTTACAACCTAGCGGCACAGATACGCAGTATTTT.

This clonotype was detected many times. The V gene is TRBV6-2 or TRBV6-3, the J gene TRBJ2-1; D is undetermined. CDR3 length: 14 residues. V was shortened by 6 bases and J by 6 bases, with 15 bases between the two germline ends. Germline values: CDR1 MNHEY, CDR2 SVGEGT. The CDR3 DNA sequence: TGTGCCAGCAGCCTCGATAGCTCTCGCAATGAGCAGTTCTTC. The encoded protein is CASSLDSSRNEQFF.

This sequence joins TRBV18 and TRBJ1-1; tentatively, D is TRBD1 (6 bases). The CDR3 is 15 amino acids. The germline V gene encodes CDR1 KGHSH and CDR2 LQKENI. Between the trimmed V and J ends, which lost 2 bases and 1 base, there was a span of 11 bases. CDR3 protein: CASSPSRQENTEAFF. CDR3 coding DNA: TGTGCCAGCTCACCAAGCAGACAGGAGAACACTGAAGCTTTCTTT.

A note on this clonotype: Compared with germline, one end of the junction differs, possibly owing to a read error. DNA for the CDR3: TGTGCCAGCAGCCAAGGACTGAGAGCCTACAATGAGCAGTTCTTC. This encodes CASSQGLRAYNEQFF. This rearrangement joins TRBV4-1 to TRBJ2-1, with a weak D call TRBD2 (5 bases). Germline V gene sequence: CDR1 MGHRA, CDR2 YSYEKL. This CDR3 region has 15 residues.

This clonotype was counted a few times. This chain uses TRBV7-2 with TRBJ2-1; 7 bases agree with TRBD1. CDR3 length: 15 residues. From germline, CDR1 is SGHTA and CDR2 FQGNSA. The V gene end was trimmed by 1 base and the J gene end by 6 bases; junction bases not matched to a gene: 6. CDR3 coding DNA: TGTGCCAGCAGCTTAGTGATAGGGGGCTTCAATGAGCAGTTCTTC. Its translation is CASSLVIGGFNEQFF.

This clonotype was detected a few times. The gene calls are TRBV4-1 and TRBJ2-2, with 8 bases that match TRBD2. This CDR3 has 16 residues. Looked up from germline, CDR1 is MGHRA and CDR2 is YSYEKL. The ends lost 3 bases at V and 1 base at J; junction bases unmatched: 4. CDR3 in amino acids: CASSQPGTRNTGELFF. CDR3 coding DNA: TGCGCCAGCAGCCAGCCCGGGACTAGGAACACCGGGGAGCTGTTTTTT.

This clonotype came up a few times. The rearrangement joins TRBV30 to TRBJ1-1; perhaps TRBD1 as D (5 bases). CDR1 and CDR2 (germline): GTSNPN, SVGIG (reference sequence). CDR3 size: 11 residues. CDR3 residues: CATGRDTEAFF. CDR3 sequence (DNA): TGTGCGACGGGGCGGGACACTGAAGCTTTCTTT.

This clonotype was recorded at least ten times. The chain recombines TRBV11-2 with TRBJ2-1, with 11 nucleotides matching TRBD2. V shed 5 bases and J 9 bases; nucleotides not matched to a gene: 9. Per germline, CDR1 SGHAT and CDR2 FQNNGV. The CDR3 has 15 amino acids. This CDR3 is CASSQQTSGIGEQFF. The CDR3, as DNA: TGTGCCAGCAGCCAGCAGACTAGCGGGATAGGTGAGCAGTTCTTC. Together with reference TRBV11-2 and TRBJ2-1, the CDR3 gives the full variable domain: EAGVAQSPRYKIIEKRQSVAFWCNPISGHATLYWYQQILGQGPKLLIQFQNNGVVDDSQLPKDRFSAERLKGVDSTLKIQPAKLEDSAVYLCASSQQTSGIGEQFFGPGTRLTVL.